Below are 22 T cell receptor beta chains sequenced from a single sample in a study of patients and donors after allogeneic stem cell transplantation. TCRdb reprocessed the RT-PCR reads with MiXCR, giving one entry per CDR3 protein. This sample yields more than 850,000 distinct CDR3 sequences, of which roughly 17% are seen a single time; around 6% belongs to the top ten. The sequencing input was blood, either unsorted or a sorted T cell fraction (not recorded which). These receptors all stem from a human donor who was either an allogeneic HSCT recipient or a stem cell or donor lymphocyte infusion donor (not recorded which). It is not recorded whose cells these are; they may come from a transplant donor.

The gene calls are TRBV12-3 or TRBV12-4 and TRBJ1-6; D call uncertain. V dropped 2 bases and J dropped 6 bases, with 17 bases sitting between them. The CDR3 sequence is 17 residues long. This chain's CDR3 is CASSLTSSGFGNSPLHF. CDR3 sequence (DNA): TGTGCCAGCAGTTTAACTTCCTCGGGTTTTGGTAATTCACCCCTCCACTTT.

The chain's CDR3 is CASTWGADYGYTF. CDR3 DNA sequence: TGTGCCAGCACGTGGGGGGCAGACTATGGCTACACCTTC. The chain links TRBV12-3 or TRBV12-4 to TRBJ1-2; D perhaps matches TRBD1 (6 bases). CDR3 size: 13 residues. Trimming took 7 bases from V and 3 from J, leaving 12 bases between them.

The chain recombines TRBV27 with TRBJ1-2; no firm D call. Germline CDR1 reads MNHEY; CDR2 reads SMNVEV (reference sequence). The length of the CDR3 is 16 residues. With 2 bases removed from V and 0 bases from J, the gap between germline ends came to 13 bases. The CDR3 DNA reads TGTGCCAGCAGTTTAAAGAGGGTACCTACTAACTATGGCTACACCTTC. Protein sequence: CASSLKRVPTNYGYTF.

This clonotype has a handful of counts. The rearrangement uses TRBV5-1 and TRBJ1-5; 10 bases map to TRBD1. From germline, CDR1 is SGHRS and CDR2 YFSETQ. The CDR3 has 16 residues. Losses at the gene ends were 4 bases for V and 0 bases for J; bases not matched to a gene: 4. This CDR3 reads CASSVGTGDSNQPQHF. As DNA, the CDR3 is TGCGCCAGCAGCGTCGGGACAGGGGATAGCAATCAGCCCCAGCATTTT.

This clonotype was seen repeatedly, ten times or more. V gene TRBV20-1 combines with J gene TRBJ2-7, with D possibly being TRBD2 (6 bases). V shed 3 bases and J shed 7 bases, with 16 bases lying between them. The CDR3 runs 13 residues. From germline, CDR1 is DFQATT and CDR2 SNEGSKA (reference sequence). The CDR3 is CSASLRAGREQYF. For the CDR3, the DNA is TGCAGTGCTAGTCTCAGGGCGGGGAGAGAGCAGTACTTC.

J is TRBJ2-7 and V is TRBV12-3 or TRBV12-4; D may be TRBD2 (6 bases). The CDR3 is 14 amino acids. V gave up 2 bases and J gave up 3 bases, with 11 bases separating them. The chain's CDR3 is CASSLNTGVYEQYF. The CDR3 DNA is TGTGCCAGCAGTTTAAACACGGGAGTCTACGAGCAGTACTTC.

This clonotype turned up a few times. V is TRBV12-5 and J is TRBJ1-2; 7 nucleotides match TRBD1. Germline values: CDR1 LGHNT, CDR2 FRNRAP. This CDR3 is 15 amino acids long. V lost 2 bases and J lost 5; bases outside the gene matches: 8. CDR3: CASGLPRQGGYGYTF. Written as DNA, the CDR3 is TGTGCTAGTGGTTTGCCCCGACAGGGCGGGTATGGCTACACCTTC.

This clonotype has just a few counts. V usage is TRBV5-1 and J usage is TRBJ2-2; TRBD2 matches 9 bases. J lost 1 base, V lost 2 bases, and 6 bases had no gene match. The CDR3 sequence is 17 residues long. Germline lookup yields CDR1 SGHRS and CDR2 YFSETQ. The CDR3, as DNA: TGCGCCAGCAGCTTAGGAGCGGGAGGAGGGAACACCGGGGAGCTGTTTTTT. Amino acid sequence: CASSLGAGGGNTGELFF. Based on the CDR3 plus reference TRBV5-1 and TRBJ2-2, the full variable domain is KAGVTQTPRYLIKTRGQQVTLSCSPISGHRSVSWYQQTPGQGLQFLFEYFSETQRNKGNFPGRFSGRQFSNSRSEMNVSTLELGDSALYLCASSLGAGGGNTGELFFGEGSRLTVL.

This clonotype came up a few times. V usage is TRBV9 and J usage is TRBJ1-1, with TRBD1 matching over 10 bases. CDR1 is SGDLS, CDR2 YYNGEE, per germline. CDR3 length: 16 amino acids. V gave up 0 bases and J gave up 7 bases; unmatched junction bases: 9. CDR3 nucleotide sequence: TGTGCCAGCAGCGTAGCCTGGACAGGGGGGGACGTTGAAGCTTTCTTT. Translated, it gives CASSVAWTGGDVEAFF.

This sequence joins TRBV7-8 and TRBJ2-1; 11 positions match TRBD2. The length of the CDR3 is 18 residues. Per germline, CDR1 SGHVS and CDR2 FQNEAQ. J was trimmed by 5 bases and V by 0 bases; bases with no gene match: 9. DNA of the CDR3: TGTGCCAGCAGCTTAGCGACAGCTAGCGGGAGGCTCGACAATGAGCAGTTCTTC. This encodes CASSLATASGRLDNEQFF.

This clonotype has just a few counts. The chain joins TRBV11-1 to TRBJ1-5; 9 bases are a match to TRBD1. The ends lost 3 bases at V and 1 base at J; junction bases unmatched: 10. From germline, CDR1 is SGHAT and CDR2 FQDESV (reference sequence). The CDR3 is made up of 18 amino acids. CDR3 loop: CASSLGGQGYQSNQPQHF. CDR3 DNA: TGTGCCAGCAGCTTGGGGGGACAGGGCTATCAAAGCAATCAGCCCCAGCATTTT.

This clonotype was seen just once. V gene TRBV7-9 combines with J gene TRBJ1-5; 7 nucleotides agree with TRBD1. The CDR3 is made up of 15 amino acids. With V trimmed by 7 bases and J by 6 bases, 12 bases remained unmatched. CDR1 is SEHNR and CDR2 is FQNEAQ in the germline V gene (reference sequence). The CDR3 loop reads CASTSGQGESQPQHF. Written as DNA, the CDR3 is TGTGCCAGCACCTCGGGGCAGGGGGAAAGTCAGCCCCAGCATTTT. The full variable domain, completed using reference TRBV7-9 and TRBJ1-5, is DTGVSQNPRHKITKRGQNVTFRCDPISEHNRLYWYRQTLGQGPEFLTYFQNEAQLEKSRLLSDRFSAERPKGSFSTLEIQRTEQGDSAMYLCASTSGQGESQPQHFGDGTRLSIL.

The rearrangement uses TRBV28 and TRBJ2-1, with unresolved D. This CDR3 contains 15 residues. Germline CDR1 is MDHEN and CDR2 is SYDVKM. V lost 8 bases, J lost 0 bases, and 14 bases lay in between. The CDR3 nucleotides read TGTGCCAGCGTCCCTCCCCTGGTCTCCTACAATGAGCAGTTCTTC. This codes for CASVPPLVSYNEQFF. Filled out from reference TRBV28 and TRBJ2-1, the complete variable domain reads DVKVTQSSRYLVKRTGEKVFLECVQDMDHENMFWYRQDPGLGLRLIYFSYDVKMKEKGDIPEGYSVSREKKERFSLILESASTNQTSMYLCASVPPLVSYNEQFFGPGTRLTVL.

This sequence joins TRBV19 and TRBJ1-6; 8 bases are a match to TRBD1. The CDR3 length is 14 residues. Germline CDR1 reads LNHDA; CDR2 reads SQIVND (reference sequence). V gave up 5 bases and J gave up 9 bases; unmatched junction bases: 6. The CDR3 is CASSRQGSFSPLHF. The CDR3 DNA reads TGTGCCAGTAGTCGACAGGGGAGTTTTTCACCCCTCCACTTT.

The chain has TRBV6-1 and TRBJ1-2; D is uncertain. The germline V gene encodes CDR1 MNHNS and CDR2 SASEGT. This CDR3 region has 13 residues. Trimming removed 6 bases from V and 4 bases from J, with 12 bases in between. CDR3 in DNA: TGTGCCAGCAGCCTAAGGGTCTCCTATGGCTACACCTTC. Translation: CASSLRVSYGYTF.

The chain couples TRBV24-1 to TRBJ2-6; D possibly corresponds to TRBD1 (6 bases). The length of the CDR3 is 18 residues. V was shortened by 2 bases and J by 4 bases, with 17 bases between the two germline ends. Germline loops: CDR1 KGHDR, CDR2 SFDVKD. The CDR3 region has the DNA TGTGCCACCAGTGATTCCGGGACACGAACTCTGGGGGCCAACGTCCTGACTTTC. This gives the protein CATSDSGTRTLGANVLTF.

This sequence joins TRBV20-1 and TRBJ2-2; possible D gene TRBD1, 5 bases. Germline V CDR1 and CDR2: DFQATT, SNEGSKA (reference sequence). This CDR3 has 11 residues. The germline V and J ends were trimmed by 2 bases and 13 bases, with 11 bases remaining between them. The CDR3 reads CSARMEQGLFF. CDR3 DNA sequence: TGCAGTGCTAGAATGGAGCAGGGGCTGTTTTTT.

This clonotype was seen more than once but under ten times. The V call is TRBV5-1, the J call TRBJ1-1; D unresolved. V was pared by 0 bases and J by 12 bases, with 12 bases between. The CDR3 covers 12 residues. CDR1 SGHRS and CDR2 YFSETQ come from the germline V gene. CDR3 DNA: TGCGCCAGCAGCTTGGAGCTGGCAAGGACTTTCTTT. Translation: CASSLELARTFF.

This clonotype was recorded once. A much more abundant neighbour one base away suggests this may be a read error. The CDR3 sequence: CASMSSGNTIYF. The CDR3 DNA is TGTGCCAGCATGAGCTCTGGAAACACCATATATTTT. The V call is TRBV2, the J call TRBJ1-3; no clear D. The V gene lost 7 bases and the J gene lost 0 bases, with 4 bases spanning the gap. The CDR3 contains 12 residues. Germline V CDR1 and CDR2: SNHLY, FYNNEI.

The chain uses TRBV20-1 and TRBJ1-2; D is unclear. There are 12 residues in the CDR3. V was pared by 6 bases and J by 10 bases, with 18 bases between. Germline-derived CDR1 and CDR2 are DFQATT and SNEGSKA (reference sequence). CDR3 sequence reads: CSAQATMGAYTF. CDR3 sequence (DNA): TGCAGTGCCCAGGCAACTATGGGAGCCTACACCTTC.

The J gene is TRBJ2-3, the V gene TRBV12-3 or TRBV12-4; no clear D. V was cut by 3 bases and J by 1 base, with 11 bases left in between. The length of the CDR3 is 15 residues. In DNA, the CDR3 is TGTGCCAGCAGTTTTTATAGGGCCCGCACAGATACGCAGTATTTT. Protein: CASSFYRARTDTQYF.

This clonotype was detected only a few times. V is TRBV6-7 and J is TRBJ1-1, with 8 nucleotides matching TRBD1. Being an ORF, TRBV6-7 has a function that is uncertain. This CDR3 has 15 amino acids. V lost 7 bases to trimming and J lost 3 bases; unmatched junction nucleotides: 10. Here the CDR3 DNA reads TGTGCCAGCAAACTGACAGGGGAGCGGGACACTGAAGCTTTCTTT. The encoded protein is CASKLTGERDTEAFF.